The 21 T cell receptor beta chains in this list originate from one sample, sequenced in a study of blood T cell repertoires in COVID-19. Clones were sequenced by immunoSEQ multiplex PCR, and TCRdb holds only the in-frame ones, with some missing. The data hold under 200,000 clones, with approximately 85% observed a single time. Sequencing was performed on PBMCs or T cells enriched from blood (not recorded which). Receptors originate from a middle-aged man with acute COVID-19.

This clone was found a few times. This sequence joins TRBV3-1 (or the pseudogene TRBV3-2) and TRBJ2-7, with 7 positions matching TRBD1. With 1 base clipped from V and 4 bases from J, the junction kept 10 bases outside the gene matches. The CDR3 consists of 16 residues. The germline V gene encodes CDR1 LGHDT and CDR2 YNNKEL (reference sequence). This CDR3 is CASSQGTWGQRYEQYF. CDR3 bases: TGTGCCAGCAGCCAAGGCACCTGGGGACAGAGGTACGAGCAGTACTTC.

The chain employs TRBV7-9 and TRBJ2-3, with D perhaps TRBD2 (6 bases). V lost 5 bases, J lost 2 bases, and 14 bases lay in between. The CDR3 extends over 15 amino acids. The V gene's germline CDR1 is SEHNR and CDR2 FQNEAQ (reference sequence). The DNA for the CDR3 is TGTGCCAGCAGCACATTGGGGGGAAACACAGATACGCAGTATTTT. It translates to CASSTLGGNTDTQYF.

The chain carries TRBV24-1 and TRBJ1-2; D is perhaps TRBD1 (6 bases). V was cut by 9 bases and J by 4 bases, with 14 bases left in between. The CDR3 extends over 13 amino acids. Germline CDR1 KGHDR, CDR2 SFDVKD. The CDR3 bases are TGTGCCACCGGTTCCAGGGGAACCTATGGCTACACCTTC. Protein sequence: CATGSRGTYGYTF.

The V call is TRBV30, the J call TRBJ1-1; TRBD1 might be the D (6 bases). The CDR3 length is 14 residues. Germline lookup yields CDR1 GTSNPN and CDR2 SVGIG (reference sequence). Trimming pared 1 base from V and 0 bases from J, leaving 9 bases between. CDR3 region: CAWSAGQLNTEAFF. The CDR3 DNA reads as TGTGCCTGGAGTGCGGGACAACTGAACACTGAAGCTTTCTTT. Full variable domain (rest looked up from reference TRBV30 and TRBJ1-1): SQTIHQWPATLVQPVGSPLSLECTVEGTSNPNLYWYRQAAGRGLQLLFYSVGIGQISSEVPQNLSASRPQDRQFILSSKKLLLSDSGFYLCAWSAGQLNTEAFFGQGTRLTVV.

This clone was counted once. The chain couples TRBV15 to TRBJ2-5; no definite D call. CDR1 is LNHNV, CDR2 YYDKDF, per germline (reference sequence). The CDR3 is 14 residues long. V lost 4 bases to trimming and J lost 4 bases, with 13 bases between them. CDR3: CATSISGNPETQYF. The CDR3 bases are TGTGCCACCAGCATTAGTGGTAACCCAGAGACCCAGTACTTC.

The chain is built from TRBV9 and TRBJ2-1, with TRBD2 as a possible D gene (6 bases). The CDR3 has 15 residues. Germline V gene sequence: CDR1 SGDLS, CDR2 YYNGEE. Between the trimmed V and J ends, which lost 5 bases and 6 bases, there was a span of 18 bases. For the CDR3, the DNA is TGTGCCAGCAGGTACCTAGCGTACCCTCCCAATGAGCAGTTCTTC. As protein: CASRYLAYPPNEQFF.

V gene TRBV6-6 combines with J gene TRBJ1-2; D is possibly TRBD1 (5 bases). CDR3 length equals 14 residues. CDR1 and CDR2 (germline): MNHNY, SVGAGI (reference sequence). Trimming cost V 0 bases and J 8 bases, with 13 bases left between them. CDR3 in DNA: TGTGCCAGCAGTTACTCGGGACTTCGGGGCGGCTACACCTTC. Its protein product is CASSYSGLRGGYTF.

V usage is TRBV27 and J usage is TRBJ2-1; D might be TRBD2 (6 bases). Trimming stripped 5 bases from V and 0 bases from J, with 17 bases between. The CDR3 extends over 17 amino acids. Germline-derived CDR1 and CDR2 are MNHEY and SMNVEV (reference sequence). As DNA, the CDR3 is TGTGCCAGCAGTCGACTGGAGGGAGCTAGCTCCTACAATGAGCAGTTCTTC. Protein sequence: CASSRLEGASSYNEQFF.

The rearrangement links TRBV28 to TRBJ1-2; 8 bases agree with TRBD1. The germline V gene encodes CDR1 MDHEN and CDR2 SYDVKM. This CDR3 has 16 amino acids. Trimming at V came to 5 bases and at J to 8 bases, leaving 16 bases not matched to a gene. The CDR3 protein is CASSRDPWQGAGGYTF. The DNA of the CDR3 is TGTGCCAGCAGTCGAGACCCCTGGCAGGGGGCTGGCGGCTACACCTTC.

The CDR3 loop is CASTPDRMNTGELFF. The CDR3 DNA is TGTGCCAGCACCCCGGACAGGATGAACACCGGGGAGCTGTTTTTT. This chain links TRBV28 with TRBJ2-2; 7 nucleotides match TRBD1. This CDR3 is 15 amino acids long. Germline-derived CDR1 and CDR2 are MDHEN and SYDVKM. Trimming took 7 bases from V and 1 from J; bases not matched to a gene: 6.

The sample holds one count of this clone. This chain joins TRBV7-2 and TRBJ2-3; D is possibly TRBD2 (6 bases). The CDR3 loop spans 14 amino acids. Trimming pared 5 bases from V and 10 bases from J, leaving 19 bases between. CDR1 is SGHTA and CDR2 is FQGNSA in the germline V gene. CDR3 region: CASSAPFTSIAQYF. For the CDR3, the DNA is TGTGCCAGCAGCGCACCTTTTACTAGCATCGCGCAGTATTTT. The full variable domain, in which reference TRBV7-2 and TRBJ2-3 provide the parts outside the CDR3, is GAGVSQSPSNKVTEKGKDVELRCDPISGHTALYWYRQSLGQGLEFLIYFQGNSAPDKSGLPSDRFSAERTGGSVSTLTIQRTQQEDSAVYLCASSAPFTSIAQYFGPGTRLTVL.

The chain recombines TRBV3-1 (or the pseudogene TRBV3-2) with TRBJ1-2, with D unclear. The CDR3 length is 12 residues. Germline values: CDR1 LGHDT, CDR2 YNNKEL (reference sequence). V dropped 1 base and J dropped 5 bases, with 5 bases sitting between them. CDR3 amino acids: CASSQAQYGYTF. For the CDR3, the DNA is TGTGCCAGCAGCCAAGCTCAGTATGGCTACACCTTC.

V and J are TRBV20-1 and TRBJ2-7, with D perhaps TRBD1 (6 bases). The CDR3 totals 11 residues. Germline V gene sequence: CDR1 DFQATT, CDR2 SNEGSKA (reference sequence). Trimming took 6 bases from V and 6 from J, leaving 12 bases between them. The CDR3 DNA reads as TGCAGTGCCAGGCAGGGGAGCGAGCAGTACTTC. It is translated as CSARQGSEQYF.

This clone appeared a single time. The chain couples TRBV3-1 (or the pseudogene TRBV3-2) to TRBJ2-3; 8 bases fit TRBD1. The CDR3 length is 16 residues. Per the germline V gene, CDR1 is LGHDT and CDR2 is YNNKEL (reference sequence). The trim removed 1 base at V and 6 bases at J, leaving 9 bases unmatched. CDR3 amino acids: CASSQGQGLGIDTQYF. As DNA, the CDR3 is TGTGCCAGCAGCCAAGGACAGGGGCTCGGGATTGATACGCAGTATTTT.

Only one count was recorded for this clone. The chain links TRBV4-3 to TRBJ2-1, with 8 nucleotides matching TRBD1. The CDR3 is made up of 16 amino acids. From germline, CDR1 is LGHNA and CDR2 YSLEER. V lost 5 bases, J lost 3 bases, and 9 bases stayed unmatched. The CDR3 region is CASSSVAGQVYNEQFF. CDR3 coding DNA: TGCGCCAGCAGCAGCGTGGCGGGACAGGTCTACAATGAGCAGTTCTTC.

V and J are TRBV24-1 and TRBJ1-5; perhaps TRBD1 as D (5 bases). This CDR3 has 13 residues. The germline V gene has CDR1 KGHDR and CDR2 SFDVKD. Trimming shortened V by 9 bases and J by 5 bases, and 13 bases separated the two germline ends. The chain's CDR3 is CATFGGKDQPQHF. CDR3 coding DNA: TGTGCCACCTTCGGGGGAAAGGATCAGCCCCAGCATTTT.

CDR3 protein: CASSYADSSYGQPQHF. The CDR3 bases are TGTGCCAGCAGTTACGCGGACTCATCTTACGGTCAGCCCCAGCATTTT. V usage is TRBV6-6 and J usage is TRBJ1-5; D remains ambiguous. Trimming left V 2 bases short and J 6 bases short, with 17 bases between. Germline values: CDR1 MNHNY, CDR2 SVGAGI (reference sequence). The CDR3 length is 16 residues.

In its sample, this clone was seen once. This sequence joins TRBV10-3 and TRBJ1-5, with D maybe TRBD1 (5 bases). CDR3 length equals 16 residues. V was cut by 0 bases and J by 5 bases, with 14 bases left in between. CDR1 and CDR2 from the germline V gene are ENHRY and SYGVKD. CDR3 in DNA: TGTGCCATCAGTGAGTCGACGGCGGGGACGGATCAGCCCCAGCATTTT. Amino acid sequence: CAISESTAGTDQPQHF.

The rearrangement links TRBV7-8 to TRBJ1-1, with D uncertain. This CDR3 comprises 14 residues. From germline, CDR1 is SGHVS and CDR2 FQNEAQ. V lost 0 bases and J 1 base, leaving 6 bases between the germline ends. This CDR3 is CASSLAEANTEAFF. The DNA for the CDR3 is TGTGCCAGCAGCTTAGCGGAGGCGAACACTGAAGCTTTCTTT.

V and J are TRBV7-3 and TRBJ2-1; 7 bases match TRBD2. The length of the CDR3 is 13 residues. Germline V gene data show CDR1 as SGHTA and CDR2 as FQGTGA. Trimming took 5 bases from V and 7 from J; bases not matched to a gene: 5. In nucleotides, the CDR3 is TGTGCCAGCAGCCCGGCTAGCGGAAATGAGCAGTTCTTC. Encoded protein: CASSPASGNEQFF.

Details on this clone: One junction end does not reproduce the germline sequence, and a read error may be involved. The chain employs TRBV5-1 and TRBJ2-1; TRBD1 might be the D (5 bases). The CDR3 runs to 15 residues. Germline V lookup: CDR1 SGHRS, CDR2 YFSETQ. The CDR3 spells CASSLGQGAYNKQFF. CDR3 sequence (DNA): TGCGCCAGCAGCTTAGGCCAGGGCGCCTACAATAAGCAGTTCTTC.